Shown below are 30 T cell receptor beta chains from a single sample sequenced in a study of T cell responses to AZD1222 COVID-19 vaccine. Method: immunoSEQ multiplex PCR; TCRdb's copy keeps in-frame clones and lacks some. The table includes over 100,000 clones, about nine tenths detected once. Sequenced here: peripheral blood, sampled on day 0 of AZD1222 vaccination. The origin of the receptors is an adult in good health.

The chain joins TRBV19 to TRBJ2-7, with TRBD1 matching over 8 bases. CDR3 length: 13 residues. V lost 6 bases and J lost 3; bases outside the gene matches: 4. Germline CDR1 LNHDA, CDR2 SQIVND (reference sequence). The CDR3 DNA is TGTGCCAGTAGCCCCGACAGGGGCTACGAGCAGTACTTC. Protein: CASSPDRGYEQYF.

The chain carries TRBV6-1 and TRBJ1-3; D is unresolved. There are 15 residues in the CDR3. Germline V CDR1 and CDR2: MNHNS, SASEGT. V was shortened by 0 bases and J by 4 bases, with 10 bases between the two germline ends. The CDR3 nucleotides read TGTGCCAGCAGTGAAGCGTCGGGGTTCGGAAACACCATATATTTT. Translation gives CASSEASGFGNTIYF.

This clone came up once. CDR3 bases: TGCAGTGCTAGTGTATACGTTAAAGTCTATGAGCAGTTCTTC. This translates into CSASVYVKVYEQFF. The V and J genes are TRBV20-1 and TRBJ2-1; D is unresolved. V shed 3 bases and J shed 8 bases, with 17 bases lying between them. Germline V gene lookup returns CDR1 DFQATT and CDR2 SNEGSKA (reference sequence). CDR3 length: 14 amino acids.

The chain combines TRBV30 with TRBJ1-5; no clear D gene. The CDR3 length is 14 residues. The germline V gene encodes CDR1 GTSNPN and CDR2 SVGIG (reference sequence). V shed 1 base and J shed 7 bases, with 14 bases lying between them. CDR3: CAWSALRGRQPQHF. In nucleotides, the CDR3 is TGTGCCTGGAGTGCGCTCCGGGGAAGACAGCCCCAGCATTTT.

V is TRBV24-1 and J is TRBJ1-3; D is possibly TRBD1 (5 bases). CDR1 and CDR2 from the germline V gene are KGHDR and SFDVKD. Trimming stripped 7 bases from V and 1 base from J, with 13 bases between. This CDR3 is 15 amino acids long. The CDR3 bases are TGTGCCACCAGGGCCGTGGGGGTATCTGGAAACACCATATATTTT. Its protein is CATRAVGVSGNTIYF.

The CDR3 region has the DNA TGTGCCAGCAGTCCCCGGGACAGGGCGATCTATGGCTACACCTTC. This translates into CASSPRDRAIYGYTF. This chain joins TRBV27 and TRBJ1-2; 9 positions agree with TRBD1. With 5 bases clipped from V and 4 bases from J, the junction kept 8 bases outside the gene matches. This CDR3 has 15 amino acids. The V gene's germline CDR1 is MNHEY and CDR2 SMNVEV (reference sequence).

This sequence joins TRBV5-1 and TRBJ2-3; D is possibly TRBD1 (6 bases). The ends were cut back, 3 bases at V and 4 bases at J, with 15 bases in the middle. This CDR3 has 15 residues. From germline, CDR1 is SGHRS and CDR2 YFSETQ. The CDR3, as DNA: TGCGCCAGCAGCTACGGGTGGGGGCTGGCAGATACGCAGTATTTT. It specifies CASSYGWGLADTQYF.

The genes are TRBV7-8 and TRBJ2-2; D gene ambiguous. From germline, CDR1 is SGHVS and CDR2 FQNEAQ. Trimming removed 1 base at V and 6 bases at J, with 21 bases between. The CDR3 is 18 amino acids. Here the CDR3 DNA reads TGTGCCAGCAGCTTAGGAGACCTTAAGAGACTCTCAGCCGGGGAGCTGTTTTTT. Translated: CASSLGDLKRLSAGELFF.

The rearrangement links TRBV11-2 to TRBJ1-1; D is perhaps TRBD1 (6 bases). Germline V gene sequence: CDR1 SGHAT, CDR2 FQNNGV. V dropped 3 bases and J dropped 6 bases, with 14 bases sitting between them. CDR3 size: 14 residues. DNA of the CDR3: TGTGCCAGCAGCTTGAACAGGGCAGTAGCTGAAGCTTTCTTT. This codes for CASSLNRAVAEAFF.

The chain combines TRBV4-1 with TRBJ1-2; possibly TRBD1 for D (6 bases). The germline V and J ends were trimmed by 1 base and 4 bases, with 19 bases remaining between them. CDR1 MGHRA and CDR2 YSYEKL come from the germline V gene. The CDR3 is 17 amino acids. The CDR3 DNA is TGCGCCAGCAGCCAAGGGGCGGCAGGGGTTCTTTTCTATGGCTACACCTTC. Its translation is CASSQGAAGVLFYGYTF.

This rearrangement joins TRBV9 to TRBJ2-5; 14 bases align to TRBD2. The trim removed 0 bases at V and 4 bases at J, leaving 11 bases unmatched. The CDR3 totals 19 residues. Germline CDR1 and CDR2: SGDLS and YYNGEE. CDR3 region: CASSVAPGLAGVSRETQYF. As DNA, the CDR3 is TGTGCCAGCAGCGTAGCTCCGGGACTAGCGGGGGTTTCCCGAGAGACCCAGTACTTC.

This clone was counted a few times. The V and J genes are TRBV2 and TRBJ2-2; perhaps TRBD2 as D (5 bases). Germline V lookup: CDR1 SNHLY, CDR2 FYNNEI. This CDR3 region has 14 residues. The germline V and J ends were trimmed by 3 bases and 5 bases, with 10 bases remaining between them. CDR3 sequence: CASSDGRGTGELFF. CDR3 DNA sequence: TGTGCCAGCAGTGATGGGAGAGGAACCGGGGAGCTGTTTTTT.

This chain joins TRBV6-2 or TRBV6-3 and TRBJ2-2, with D possibly being TRBD1 (5 bases). V lost 6 bases and J lost 4, with 9 bases in between. Germline V gene data show CDR1 as MNHEY and CDR2 as SVGEGT. This CDR3 comprises 13 residues. The CDR3 is CASSQGFTGELFF. The CDR3, as DNA: TGTGCCAGCAGCCAGGGCTTCACCGGGGAGCTGTTTTTT.

This clone was detected many times. The rearrangement joins TRBV7-9 to TRBJ1-5; 9 bases fit TRBD1. Germline V CDR1 and CDR2: SEHNR, FQNEAQ (reference sequence). V trimming: 3 bases; J trimming: 3 bases; junction bases outside the gene matches: 3. CDR3 length: 15 residues. The chain's CDR3 is CASSFDRGFNQPQHF. CDR3 nucleotide sequence: TGTGCCAGCAGCTTCGACAGGGGGTTCAATCAGCCCCAGCATTTT.

This chain connects TRBV9 to TRBJ2-2; 7 nucleotides align to TRBD1. Germline V gene lookup returns CDR1 SGDLS and CDR2 YYNGEE. This CDR3 has 17 residues. V trimming: 1 base; J trimming: 2 bases; junction bases outside the gene matches: 8. The CDR3 nucleotides are TGTGCCAGCAGCGTACCCAACAGGGGACCTAACACCGGGGAGCTGTTTTTT. The encoded protein is CASSVPNRGPNTGELFF.

This CDR3 reads CASSPYNYGYTF. The CDR3, as DNA: TGTGCCAGCAGTCCCTATAACTATGGCTACACCTTC. V usage is TRBV6-5 and J usage is TRBJ1-2; the D is unclear. Trimming removed 5 bases at V and 1 base at J, with 5 bases between. Germline V gene sequence: CDR1 MNHEY, CDR2 SVGAGI. CDR3 length: 12 amino acids.

In the case of this clone: A much larger clone lies a single base off, so this may be a read error. This chain links TRBV5-6 with TRBJ1-2; TRBD1 is a possible D gene (5 bases). Trimming took off 3 bases at V and 4 bases at J, with 10 bases between the two ends. The CDR3 is 13 amino acids. Germline V gene sequence: CDR1 SGHDT, CDR2 YYEEEE. CDR3 sequence: CASSWGGSYGYTF. In DNA, the CDR3 is TGTGCCAGCAGCTGGGGGGGAAGCTATGGCTACACCTTC.

The chain couples TRBV19 to TRBJ1-5; TRBD1 agrees at 9 bases. CDR1 and CDR2 (germline): LNHDA, SQIVND (reference sequence). The CDR3 extends over 13 amino acids. V gave up 10 bases and J gave up 9 bases; unmatched junction bases: 10. The CDR3 coding sequence is TGTGCCATAACAGGGGGCTCCTCGGTGCCCCAGCATTTT. Amino acids: CAITGGSSVPQHF.

The chain has TRBV7-3 and TRBJ1-1; D is perhaps TRBD1 (6 bases). V was cut by 6 bases and J by 1 base, with 9 bases left in between. Germline assignment: CDR1 SGHTA and CDR2 FQGTGA. CDR3 length equals 13 residues. The CDR3 DNA reads TGTGCCAGCAGTTTGGACAGGAACACTGAAGCTTTCTTT. Its translation: CASSLDRNTEAFF.

The chain uses TRBV11-2 and TRBJ2-7; D call uncertain. The CDR3 covers 12 residues. Germline V gene lookup returns CDR1 SGHAT and CDR2 FQNNGV. V dropped 1 base and J dropped 7 bases, with 8 bases sitting between them. CDR3 sequence: CASSLVWGEQYF. In nucleotides, the CDR3 is TGTGCCAGCAGCTTAGTTTGGGGTGAGCAGTACTTC.

J is TRBJ1-2 and V is TRBV28; possibly TRBD1 for D (5 bases). Germline assignment: CDR1 MDHEN and CDR2 SYDVKM. Trimming took 6 bases from V and 4 from J, leaving 12 bases between them. The CDR3 totals 13 residues. CDR3 region: CASRPGPTYGYTF. For the CDR3, the DNA is TGTGCCAGCAGACCAGGGCCAACCTATGGCTACACCTTC.

V and J are TRBV10-1 and TRBJ2-7; the D gene is possibly TRBD2 (5 bases). This CDR3 has 19 amino acids. Trimming removed 4 bases at V and 0 bases at J, with 25 bases between. The germline gives CDR1 WNHNN, CDR2 SYGVQD (reference sequence). The CDR3 region has the DNA TGCGCCAGCAGTGGGGCTCTAACAGAGGGTCTAAAGACCTCCTACGAGCAGTACTTC. It specifies CASSGALTEGLKTSYEQYF.

The DNA of the CDR3 is TGTGCCAGTAGTGAAAGATCAGCCTTCGAGCAGTACTTC. This gives the protein CASSERSAFEQYF. V gene TRBV19 combines with J gene TRBJ2-7, with D hard to call. The CDR3 loop spans 13 amino acids. V was cut by 5 bases and J by 6 bases, with 14 bases left in between. Germline CDR1 reads LNHDA; CDR2 reads SQIVND (reference sequence).

V and J are TRBV5-1 and TRBJ2-7, with 7 positions matching TRBD1. The CDR3 spans 16 residues. Germline loops: CDR1 SGHRS, CDR2 YFSETQ. Unmatched junction bases numbered 9, after V lost 1 base and J lost 2 bases. The CDR3 sequence is CASSLPWDSLAYEQYF. The CDR3 DNA reads TGCGCCAGCAGCTTGCCCTGGGACAGCCTAGCCTACGAGCAGTACTTC.

V usage is TRBV7-9 and J usage is TRBJ1-4, with D unresolved. Trimming pared 4 bases from V and 5 bases from J, leaving 17 bases between. The CDR3 is 16 residues long. Germline V gives CDR1 SEHNR, CDR2 FQNEAQ (reference sequence). The CDR3 protein is CASSSASASPNEKLFF. CDR3 DNA sequence: TGTGCCAGCAGCTCCGCCTCGGCTTCTCCGAATGAAAAACTGTTTTTT.

The CDR3, as DNA: TGTGCCAGCAGCTTCTGGCGGGACAGATACAATGAGCAGTTCTTC. Encoded protein: CASSFWRDRYNEQFF. The chain couples TRBV5-6 to TRBJ2-1, with a tentative D call TRBD1 (7 bases). This CDR3 region has 15 residues. Germline CDR1 is SGHDT and CDR2 is YYEEEE. The V and J ends lost 2 bases and 4 bases respectively, with 13 bases between them.

V and J are TRBV7-2 and TRBJ2-3, with D unresolved. Trimming took 1 base from V and 5 from J, leaving 10 bases between them. The CDR3 covers 14 residues. In germline, CDR1 is SGHTA, CDR2 FQGNSA. This chain's CDR3 is CASSLVSRQDTQYF. CDR3 nucleotide sequence: TGTGCCAGCAGCTTAGTTTCCCGGCAAGATACGCAGTATTTT.

CDR3 loop: CAISAMTGGEETQYF. The CDR3 nucleotides are TGTGCCATCAGTGCAATGACAGGGGGGGAGGAGACCCAGTACTTC. This chain uses TRBV10-3 with TRBJ2-5; 9 bases line up with TRBD1. Germline loops: CDR1 ENHRY, CDR2 SYGVKD. J was trimmed by 5 bases and V by 4 bases; bases with no gene match: 8. The CDR3 consists of 15 residues.

This rearrangement joins TRBV4-3 to TRBJ2-7, with D perhaps matching TRBD1 or TRBD2 (5 bases each). The germline V gene has CDR1 LGHNA and CDR2 YSLEER. V gave up 1 base and J gave up 4 bases, with 14 bases separating them. The CDR3 covers 15 residues. The CDR3: CASSQGDQGNYEQYF. For the CDR3, the DNA is TGCGCCAGCAGCCAAGGGGACCAGGGAAATTACGAGCAGTACTTC.

The chain is built from TRBV10-3 and TRBJ1-6, with a tentative D call TRBD1 (5 bases). CDR3 length: 12 residues. Germline V gene data show CDR1 as ENHRY and CDR2 as SYGVKD. The V end lost 10 bases, the J end lost 8 bases, and 12 bases lay between the germline ends. Here the CDR3 DNA reads TGTGCCACCGCAGGGATGGATTCACCCCTCCACTTT. Amino acid sequence: CATAGMDSPLHF.